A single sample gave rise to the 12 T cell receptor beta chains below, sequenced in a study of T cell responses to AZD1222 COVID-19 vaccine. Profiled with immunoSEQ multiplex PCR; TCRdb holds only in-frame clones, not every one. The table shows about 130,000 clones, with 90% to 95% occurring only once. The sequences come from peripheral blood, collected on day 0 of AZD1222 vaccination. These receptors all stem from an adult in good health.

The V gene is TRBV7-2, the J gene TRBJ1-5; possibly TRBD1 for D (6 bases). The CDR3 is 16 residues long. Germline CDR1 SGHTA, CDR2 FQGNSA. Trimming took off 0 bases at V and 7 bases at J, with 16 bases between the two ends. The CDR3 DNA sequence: TGTGCCAGCAGCTTAGCGGGAGGGGGAGGAAGACAGCCCCAGCATTTT. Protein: CASSLAGGGGRQPQHF. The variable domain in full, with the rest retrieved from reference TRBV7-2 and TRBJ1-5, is GAGVSQSPSNKVTEKGKDVELRCDPISGHTALYWYRQSLGQGLEFLIYFQGNSAPDKSGLPSDRFSAERTGGSVSTLTIQRTQQEDSAVYLCASSLAGGGGRQPQHFGDGTRLSIL.

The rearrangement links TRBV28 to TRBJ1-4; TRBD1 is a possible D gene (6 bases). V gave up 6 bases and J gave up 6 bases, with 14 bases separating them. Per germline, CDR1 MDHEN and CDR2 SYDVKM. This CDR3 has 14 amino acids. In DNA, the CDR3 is TGTGCCAGCAGGAATTTTGGGACATATGAAAAACTGTTTTTT. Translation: CASRNFGTYEKLFF.

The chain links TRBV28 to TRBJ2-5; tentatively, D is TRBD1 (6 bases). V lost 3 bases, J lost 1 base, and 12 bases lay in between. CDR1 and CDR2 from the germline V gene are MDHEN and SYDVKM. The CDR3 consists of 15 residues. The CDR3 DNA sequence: TGTGCCAGCAGTTTTTACAGGGAGTCCCAAGAGACCCAGTACTTC. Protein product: CASSFYRESQETQYF.

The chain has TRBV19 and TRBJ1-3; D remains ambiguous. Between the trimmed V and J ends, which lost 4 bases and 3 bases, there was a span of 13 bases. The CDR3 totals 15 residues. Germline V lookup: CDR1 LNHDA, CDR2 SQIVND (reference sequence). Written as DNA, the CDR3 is TGTGCCAGTAGTACCCGGTCGGGAGGTGGAAACACCATATATTTT. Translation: CASSTRSGGGNTIYF.

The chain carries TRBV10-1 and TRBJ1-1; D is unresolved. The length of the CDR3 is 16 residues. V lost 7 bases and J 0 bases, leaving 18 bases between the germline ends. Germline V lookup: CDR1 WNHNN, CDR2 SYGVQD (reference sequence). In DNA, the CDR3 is TGCGCCAGCACCTCCGCGTCAAAACCGCTGAACACTGAAGCTTTCTTT. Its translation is CASTSASKPLNTEAFF.

The chain's CDR3 is CASSQQPHEQFF. Here the CDR3 DNA reads TGTGCCAGCAGTCAACAGCCCCATGAGCAGTTCTTC. The chain combines TRBV6-2 or TRBV6-3 with TRBJ2-1; unclear D gene. The CDR3 is 12 residues long. CDR1 and CDR2 from the germline V gene are MNHEY and SVGEGT. The ends were cut back, 5 bases at V and 8 bases at J, with 10 bases in the middle.

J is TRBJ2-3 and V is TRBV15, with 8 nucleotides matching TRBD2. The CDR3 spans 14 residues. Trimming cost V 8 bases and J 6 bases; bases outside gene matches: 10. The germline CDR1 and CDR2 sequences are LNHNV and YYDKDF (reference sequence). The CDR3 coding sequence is TGTGCCACCGAGGGCGGGAGGTATAAGGATACGCAGTATTTT. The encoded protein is CATEGGRYKDTQYF.

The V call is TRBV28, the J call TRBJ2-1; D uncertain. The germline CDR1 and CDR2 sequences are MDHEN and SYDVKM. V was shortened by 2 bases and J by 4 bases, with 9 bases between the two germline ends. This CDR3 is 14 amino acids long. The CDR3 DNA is TGTGCCAGCAGTTTAGTCGTAGCATACAATGAGCAGTTCTTC. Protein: CASSLVVAYNEQFF.

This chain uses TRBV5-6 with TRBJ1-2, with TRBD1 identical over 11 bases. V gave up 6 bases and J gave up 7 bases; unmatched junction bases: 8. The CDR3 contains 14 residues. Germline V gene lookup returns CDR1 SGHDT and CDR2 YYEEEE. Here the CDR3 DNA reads TGTGCCAGCATCACGGACAGGGGGCGCGGTGGCTACACCTTC. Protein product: CASITDRGRGGYTF.

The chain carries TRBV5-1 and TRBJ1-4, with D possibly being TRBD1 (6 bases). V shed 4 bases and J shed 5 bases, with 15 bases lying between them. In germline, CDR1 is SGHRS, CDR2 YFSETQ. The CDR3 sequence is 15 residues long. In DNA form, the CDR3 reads TGCGCCAGCAGCGTGGACAGCCGAGGGAATGAAAAACTGTTTTTT. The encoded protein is CASSVDSRGNEKLFF.

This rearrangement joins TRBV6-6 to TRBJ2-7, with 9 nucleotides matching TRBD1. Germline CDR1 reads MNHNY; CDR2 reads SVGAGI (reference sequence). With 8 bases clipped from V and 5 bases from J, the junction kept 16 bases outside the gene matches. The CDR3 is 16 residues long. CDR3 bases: TGTGCCAGCCGCTATGAACCGGGACAGGGTCCCCACGAGCAGTACTTC. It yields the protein CASRYEPGQGPHEQYF.

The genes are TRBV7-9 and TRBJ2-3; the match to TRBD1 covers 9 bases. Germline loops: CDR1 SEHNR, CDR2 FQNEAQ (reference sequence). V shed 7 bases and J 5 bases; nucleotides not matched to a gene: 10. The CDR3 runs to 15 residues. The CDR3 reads CASNSDRGFGDTQYF. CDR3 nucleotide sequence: TGTGCCAGCAACTCGGACAGGGGTTTTGGAGATACGCAGTATTTT.